This T cell receptor beta chain was documented in a study of CD8+CD57+ T cells in acquired aplastic anemia. The CDR3 spans 14 residues. Germline CDR1 is LNHDA and CDR2 is SQIVND (reference sequence). V lost 2 bases to trimming and J lost 6 bases, with 13 bases between them. Only patients with CD8+CD57+ cell expansion on flow cytometry were chosen for sequencing. Patients, without exception, had severe acquired aplastic anemia. Genomic DNA provided the template from which TCR beta VDJ and CDR3 profiles were obtained. TCRdb called the reads again in MiXCR, with one record for every CDR3 protein. The sample includes about 180,000 distinct CDR3 sequences, 45% to 55% of them seen just once. There are many counts of this clonotype.

The specimen sequenced was sorted CD4+, CD8+, or CD8+CD57+ T cells (not recorded which) from PBMCs. The TCR comes from a human donor with aplastic anemia. The V gene is TRBV19, the J gene TRBJ1-1; D is uncertain. The CDR3: CASSISSQDPEAFF. The DNA of the CDR3 is TGTGCCAGTAGTATATCCTCCCAGGACCCTGAAGCTTTCTTT.